This TCR beta chain was sequenced in a study of blood T cells in healthy people across ages. The CDR3 loop spans 16 amino acids. Germline CDR1 and CDR2: MNHNS and SASEGT. Trimming removed 2 bases from V and 0 bases from J, with 10 bases in between. It was with a sample-barcoded 5' primer and a J-beta primer mix that a second PCR of about 6 to 12 cycles was run. TCRdb fed the 5' RACE reads into MiXCR, producing one record per CDR3 protein. The sample comprises fewer than 700,000 distinct CDR3 sequences, roughly 48% of which are singletons, and approximately 23% rests with the top ten. There are a few counts of this clonotype.

Source material: blood. The sequence was obtained from an elderly man in good health. The rearrangement joins TRBV6-1 to TRBJ1-4; D is ambiguous. The CDR3 sequence is CASSEIRVATNEKLFF. The CDR3 nucleotides read TGTGCCAGCAGTGAAATAAGAGTAGCAACTAATGAAAAACTGTTTTTT.